The 15 T cell receptor beta chains below come from one sample, sequenced in a study of T cell repertoires in cytomegalovirus infection. Their antigens remain unidentified. TCRdb used MiXCR to reprocess the reads, holding one entry per CDR3 protein. Among over 250,000 distinct CDR3 sequences listed, approximately 22% were seen once. Sequences were derived from cultured PBMCs, sampled from culture after CMV antigen stimulation. All receptors come from a human donor in good health (CMV status not recorded). Some clones in this sample may be carry-over from other donors' samples.

This clonotype was seen more than once but under ten times. This rearrangement joins TRBV6-2 or TRBV6-3 to TRBJ2-3; 12 bases fit TRBD2. V gave up 0 bases and J gave up 4 bases; unmatched junction bases: 2. Germline V lookup: CDR1 MNHEY, CDR2 SVGEGT. The CDR3 runs to 16 residues. CDR3 nucleotide sequence: TGTGCCAGCAGTTACTCGACTAGCGGGAGTTCAGATACGCAGTATTTT. Translation: CASSYSTSGSSDTQYF.

This clonotype came up a few times. The chain is built from TRBV5-1 and TRBJ2-1; D perhaps matches TRBD2 (5 bases). CDR1 and CDR2 from the germline V gene are SGHRS and YFSETQ. The CDR3 length is 11 residues. Trimming left V 7 bases short and J 7 bases short, with 9 bases between. In nucleotides, the CDR3 is TGCGCCAGCGCCGCGGGTAATGAGCAGTTCTTC. Encoded protein: CASAAGNEQFF.

This chain uses TRBV20-1 with TRBJ2-5, with TRBD1 identical over 7 bases. After removal of 6 bases from V and 5 bases from J, the junction contained 6 bases not matched to a gene. Germline V gene sequence: CDR1 DFQATT, CDR2 SNEGSKA (reference sequence). This CDR3 contains 12 residues. This chain's CDR3 is CSATGLRETQYF. CDR3 nucleotides: TGCAGTGCGACAGGGTTGAGGGAGACCCAGTACTTC.

The rearrangement links TRBV3-1 to TRBJ2-7; TRBD2 might be the D (6 bases). Trimming cost V 0 bases and J 2 bases, with 8 bases left between them. Germline CDR1 and CDR2: LGHDT and YNNKEL (reference sequence). CDR3 length: 14 residues. CDR3: CASSQDAGPYEQYF. CDR3 DNA sequence: TGTGCCAGCAGCCAAGACGCGGGACCCTACGAGCAGTACTTC.

This clonotype was observed many times. The chain recombines TRBV7-2 with TRBJ2-2, with TRBD1 as a possible D gene (7 bases). V was shortened by 5 bases and J by 4 bases, with 20 bases between the two germline ends. The CDR3 has 17 amino acids. Germline values: CDR1 SGHTA, CDR2 FQGNSA. The CDR3 region is CASSPKRGTVFTGELFF. CDR3 sequence (DNA): TGTGCCAGCAGCCCTAAACGCGGGACAGTATTCACCGGGGAGCTGTTTTTT.

The rearrangement links TRBV5-5 to TRBJ1-1; 7 positions match TRBD1. Germline V gives CDR1 SGHKS, CDR2 YYEKEE (reference sequence). The CDR3 extends over 18 amino acids. V shed 4 bases and J 0 bases; nucleotides not matched to a gene: 15. CDR3 region: CASSLGTVALLMNTEAFF. The CDR3 DNA sequence: TGTGCCAGCAGCCTGGGGACAGTAGCTTTACTGATGAACACTGAAGCTTTCTTT.

This chain uses TRBV7-9 with TRBJ2-7; tentatively, D is TRBD2 (7 bases). Trimming left V 5 bases short and J 5 bases short, with 19 bases between. Germline V gene data show CDR1 as SEHNR and CDR2 as FQNEAQ (reference sequence). This CDR3 has 15 residues. DNA of the CDR3: TGTGCCAGCAGCCCCCTAGGGGCGGGGGCGGACGAGCAGTACTTC. Protein product: CASSPLGAGADEQYF.

The sample holds a few counts of this clonotype. The chain carries TRBV5-1 and TRBJ2-7; 11 bases agree with TRBD1. CDR3 length: 14 amino acids. Germline values: CDR1 SGHRS, CDR2 YFSETQ. The junction had 4 bases not matched to a gene; V was cut back by 3 bases and J by 5 bases. The CDR3 coding sequence is TGCGCCAGCAGCTCCGGACAGGGGGCGGACGAGCAGTACTTC. Translation: CASSSGQGADEQYF.

This chain links TRBV27 with TRBJ2-5, with 11 bases aligning to TRBD2. CDR1 is MNHEY, CDR2 SMNVEV, per germline (reference sequence). The trim removed 6 bases at V and 5 bases at J, leaving 8 bases unmatched. This CDR3 contains 15 residues. The CDR3, as DNA: TGTGCCAGCAGCCGACTAGCGGGATATGATGAGACCCAGTACTTC. This translates into CASSRLAGYDETQYF.

The chain is built from TRBV10-3 and TRBJ1-4; no firm D call. The germline V gene encodes CDR1 ENHRY and CDR2 SYGVKD. Trimming removed 3 bases from V and 5 bases from J, with 13 bases in between. CDR3 length: 15 amino acids. In DNA, the CDR3 is TGTGCCATCAGTGATTCGCGGTCGTTCAATGAAAAACTGTTTTTT. Translating gives CAISDSRSFNEKLFF.

V gene TRBV12-3 or TRBV12-4 combines with J gene TRBJ1-4; 9 positions agree with TRBD1. V was clipped by 8 bases and J by 8 bases; unmatched bases: 9. The CDR3 extends over 14 amino acids. CDR3: CASSEQGASEKLFF. CDR3 sequence (DNA): TGTGCCAGCTCAGAACAGGGGGCTTCGGAAAAACTGTTTTTT.

This clonotype was observed a few times. The chain recombines TRBV27 with TRBJ1-2; D unresolved. V dropped 4 bases and J dropped 6 bases, with 18 bases sitting between them. The germline V gene has CDR1 MNHEY and CDR2 SMNVEV (reference sequence). The CDR3 consists of 15 residues. CDR3 coding DNA: TGTGCCAGCAGTTCAGCCAGTACCCCGCGACATGGCTACACCTTC. Residues: CASSSASTPRHGYTF.

This clonotype was picked up a small number of times. The rearrangement uses TRBV28 and TRBJ1-3; D is unclear. The length of the CDR3 is 12 residues. Germline V CDR1 and CDR2: MDHEN, SYDVKM. V dropped 8 bases and J dropped 2 bases, with 7 bases sitting between them. The CDR3 bases are TGTGCCAGCCACAGTGCTGGAAACACCATATATTTT. The encoded protein is CASHSAGNTIYF. Together with reference TRBV28 and TRBJ1-3, the CDR3 gives the full variable domain: DVKVTQSSRYLVKRTGEKVFLECVQDMDHENMFWYRQDPGLGLRLIYFSYDVKMKEKGDIPEGYSVSREKKERFSLILESASTNQTSMYLCASHSAGNTIYFGEGSWLTVV.

The gene calls are TRBV19 and TRBJ2-1; 9 nucleotides align to TRBD2. This CDR3 comprises 15 residues. V lost 6 bases, J lost 8 bases, and 11 bases stayed unmatched. CDR1 is LNHDA and CDR2 is SQIVND in the germline V gene (reference sequence). DNA of the CDR3: TGTGCCAGTAGGTCCGCTAGCGGGATTCAGTATGAGCAGTTCTTC. It translates to CASRSASGIQYEQFF.

This sequence joins TRBV15 and TRBJ2-1; D not resolved. Germline CDR1 reads LNHNV; CDR2 reads YYDKDF (reference sequence). CDR3 length equals 11 residues. The V and J ends lost 1 base and 7 bases respectively, with 2 bases between them. CDR3 DNA: TGTGCCACCAGCAGAGTAAATGAGCAGTTCTTC. It codes for CATSRVNEQFF.